These 4 T cell receptor beta chains originate from one sample sequenced in a study of T cells in Graves' hyperthyroidism and ophthalmopathy. What was amplified from RNA transcripts were TCR beta CDR3 regions. A first-round RT-PCR of the TCR CDR3 used the HTBI primer set. A single record per CDR3 protein comes from TCRdb applying MiXCR to the multiplex PCR reads. The sample includes 85,000 to 110,000 distinct CDR3 sequences, about half of them seen just once. Sequencing was performed on blood. The receptors originated from a man aged 40-50 years with Graves' hyperthyroidism.

The table lists this clonotype with many counts. The chain uses TRBV3-1 and TRBJ2-1; D unresolved. Germline V gives CDR1 LGHDT, CDR2 YNNKEL (reference sequence). The CDR3 is 12 amino acids. Trimming shortened V by 1 base and J by 12 bases, and 10 bases separated the two germline ends. As DNA, the CDR3 is TGTGCCAGCAGCCAAGGCCCAGATGGGCAGTTCTTC. Its protein product is CASSQGPDGQFF.

To note about this clonotype: A much bigger clone sits one base away, suggesting this may be a read error. V and J are TRBV11-2 and TRBJ2-3; TRBD2 matches at 8 bases. The CDR3 has 17 residues. The germline gives CDR1 SGHAT, CDR2 FQNNGV. The CDR3 sequence: CASSPGGAGGYTETQYF. The CDR3, as DNA: TGTGCCAGCAGCCCCGGGGGGGCGGGGGGTTACACAGAGACGCAGTATTTT.

The chain is built from TRBV11-2 and TRBJ1-1; a weak D match, TRBD1 (5 bases). Germline V lookup: CDR1 SGHAT, CDR2 FQNNGV. This CDR3 is 16 amino acids long. Between the trimmed V and J ends, which lost 1 base and 1 base, there was a span of 13 bases. The CDR3 region is CASSLAAGGGNTEAFF. CDR3 coding DNA: TGTGCCAGCAGCTTAGCAGCGGGGGGGGGGAACACTGAAGCTTTCTTT.

This chain connects TRBV7-2 to TRBJ2-7, with 9 bases aligning to TRBD2. Germline V gene lookup returns CDR1 SGHTA and CDR2 FQGNSA. The CDR3 runs 12 residues. The trim removed 4 bases at V and 9 bases at J, leaving 4 bases unmatched. The CDR3 spells CASSSRRGGQYF. The CDR3, as DNA: TGTGCCAGCAGCTCCCGGCGGGGGGGGCAGTACTTC. Drawing the rest from reference TRBV7-2 and TRBJ2-7, the complete variable domain is GAGVSQSPSNKVTEKGKDVELRCDPISGHTALYWYRQSLGQGLEFLIYFQGNSAPDKSGLPSDRFSAERTGGSVSTLTIQRTQQEDSAVYLCASSSRRGGQYFGPGTRLTVT.